These 21 T cell receptor beta chains originate from one sample sequenced in a study of blood T cell repertoires in COVID-19. The protocol was immunoSEQ multiplex PCR, while the TCRdb copy is restricted to in-frame clones and leaves out a portion. The profile covers about 45,000 clones, with around 70% appearing a single time and 6.2% taken by the ten largest. Input material: peripheral blood. These receptors all come from a man older than 75 with acute or convalescent COVID-19.

The V and J genes are TRBV9 and TRBJ2-7; tentative D call: TRBD1 (5 bases). Trimming took off 3 bases at V and 1 base at J, with 14 bases between the two ends. The CDR3 extends over 15 amino acids. CDR1 is SGDLS and CDR2 is YYNGEE in the germline V gene. CDR3 residues: CASSEGPGRSYEQYF. CDR3 DNA sequence: TGTGCCAGCAGCGAGGGGCCAGGACGATCCTACGAGCAGTACTTC.

The chain recombines TRBV11-2 with TRBJ2-3; maybe TRBD1 (6 bases). Trimming pared 4 bases from V and 4 bases from J, leaving 15 bases between. This CDR3 has 15 residues. The germline CDR1 and CDR2 sequences are SGHAT and FQNNGV. The CDR3 region has the DNA TGTGCCAGCAGCTCACAGGGTCATCATGCAGATACGCAGTATTTT. It is translated as CASSSQGHHADTQYF.

This clone was picked up a small number of times. This sequence joins TRBV18 and TRBJ1-5, with TRBD1 matching 10 bases. Trimming cost V 2 bases and J 2 bases; bases outside gene matches: 3. CDR3 length: 16 amino acids. Germline V gene lookup returns CDR1 KGHSH and CDR2 LQKENI. The CDR3: CASSPATGGGNQPQHF. Here the CDR3 DNA reads TGTGCCAGCTCACCAGCGACAGGGGGCGGCAATCAGCCCCAGCATTTT.

The V call is TRBV6-5, the J call TRBJ1-5; 12 nucleotides line up with TRBD1. V was clipped by 2 bases and J by 5 bases; unmatched bases: 4. CDR3 length: 16 residues. Germline lookup yields CDR1 MNHEY and CDR2 SVGAGI. The CDR3 coding sequence is TGTGCCAGCAGTTACCCCCGGGACAGGGGGCATCAGCCCCAGCATTTT. Translation gives CASSYPRDRGHQPQHF.

V and J are TRBV5-1 and TRBJ2-5, with 14 bases that match TRBD2. J was trimmed by 5 bases and V by 4 bases; bases with no gene match: 10. This CDR3 comprises 17 residues. CDR1 SGHRS and CDR2 YFSETQ come from the germline V gene. CDR3: CASSHGTSGSRGETQYF. For the CDR3, the DNA is TGCGCCAGCAGCCATGGGACTAGCGGGAGTCGGGGCGAGACCCAGTACTTC.

This clone was found once. This chain links TRBV12-5 with TRBJ1-5, with TRBD1 identical over 9 bases. This CDR3 region has 16 residues. V was clipped by 1 base and J by 6 bases; unmatched bases: 7. The germline V gene encodes CDR1 LGHNT and CDR2 FRNRAP. The CDR3 DNA reads TGTGCTAGTGGTTTGGGACAGGGACAGGGCGGTCAGCCCCAGCATTTT. It yields the protein CASGLGQGQGGQPQHF.

The CDR3 DNA reads TGCGCCAGCAGCTTGGCCTTCCCGGGGAAAAACATTCAGTACTTC. It encodes CASSLAFPGKNIQYF. This chain uses TRBV5-1 with TRBJ2-4; possibly TRBD2 for D (5 bases). The CDR3 is 15 residues long. The V end was cut by 0 bases, the J end by 4 bases, with 11 bases between. The germline gives CDR1 SGHRS, CDR2 YFSETQ.

This chain uses TRBV7-8 with TRBJ1-3; tentatively, D is TRBD1 (5 bases). Germline CDR1 and CDR2: SGHVS and FQNEAQ. Trimming removed 5 bases at V and 0 bases at J, with 8 bases between. CDR3 length equals 14 residues. CDR3 DNA sequence: TGTGCCAGCAGCCCAAGGGGCTCTGGAAACACCATATATTTT. This encodes CASSPRGSGNTIYF.

The J gene is TRBJ2-3, the V gene TRBV6-4, with 8 bases matching TRBD2. The CDR3 sequence is 13 residues long. J gave up 5 bases and V 5 bases, and 3 bases lay outside the gene matches. Germline CDR1 reads MRHNA; CDR2 reads SNTAGT. In DNA form, the CDR3 reads TGTGCCAGCAGTAGGGCGGGAGGAGATACGCAGTATTTT. It encodes CASSRAGGDTQYF.

V gene TRBV30 combines with J gene TRBJ1-6; D not resolved. There are 15 residues in the CDR3. V gave up 3 bases and J gave up 7 bases, with 16 bases separating them. Germline CDR1 and CDR2: GTSNPN and SVGIG (reference sequence). The CDR3 DNA follows: TGTGCCTGGAGACCCCCAAACGGGTACAATTCACCCCTCCACTTT. Residues: CAWRPPNGYNSPLHF. The full variable domain, its missing parts supplied by reference TRBV30 and TRBJ1-6, is SQTIHQWPATLVQPVGSPLSLECTVEGTSNPNLYWYRQAAGRGLQLLFYSVGIGQISSEVPQNLSASRPQDRQFILSSKKLLLSDSGFYLCAWRPPNGYNSPLHFGNGTRLTVT.

The rearrangement uses TRBV14 and TRBJ2-7; possibly TRBD1 for D (5 bases). This CDR3 spans 16 amino acids. V was cut by 0 bases and J by 5 bases, with 17 bases left in between. Germline assignment: CDR1 SGHDN and CDR2 FVKESK. The CDR3 nucleotides read TGTGCCAGCAGCCAAGATGGGGTCCAGGGTCCCCACGAGCAGTACTTC. Protein: CASSQDGVQGPHEQYF.

The chain couples TRBV11-2 to TRBJ1-3; no firm D call. The CDR3 covers 12 residues. Trimming left V 5 bases short and J 4 bases short, with 6 bases between. The V gene's germline CDR1 is SGHAT and CDR2 FQNNGV. The CDR3 protein is CASSAEGNTIYF. CDR3 sequence (DNA): TGTGCCAGCAGCGCGGAAGGAAACACCATATATTTT.

This clone was counted between two and nine times. The rearrangement links TRBV6-5 to TRBJ2-7; possible D gene TRBD1, 7 bases. V lost 5 bases, J lost 1 base, and 12 bases lay in between. Germline CDR1 and CDR2: MNHEY and SVGAGI. The CDR3 loop spans 14 amino acids. The CDR3 protein is CASSPRGTSYEQYF. The CDR3 nucleotides read TGTGCCAGCAGTCCCAGGGGGACTTCCTACGAGCAGTACTTC.

This CDR3 is CASSSGTSTEAFF. CDR3 in DNA: TGTGCCAGCAGCTCTGGGACATCCACTGAAGCTTTCTTT. V usage is TRBV12-3 or TRBV12-4 and J usage is TRBJ1-1, with a weak D call TRBD1 (6 bases). This CDR3 has 13 residues. The V gene lost 6 bases and the J gene lost 4 bases, with 12 bases spanning the gap.

The chain couples TRBV7-2 to TRBJ1-2; D perhaps matches TRBD1 (5 bases). Germline V gene lookup returns CDR1 SGHTA and CDR2 FQGNSA. This CDR3 has 14 amino acids. V was trimmed by 3 bases and J by 5 bases, leaving 13 bases between them. CDR3 nucleotide sequence: TGTGCCAGCAGCTTGGAGGGGATGCAATATGGCTACACCTTC. Translating gives CASSLEGMQYGYTF. The full variable domain, completed using reference TRBV7-2 and TRBJ1-2, is GAGVSQSPSNKVTEKGKDVELRCDPISGHTALYWYRQSLGQGLEFLIYFQGNSAPDKSGLPSDRFSAERTGGSVSTLTIQRTQQEDSAVYLCASSLEGMQYGYTFGSGTRLTVV.

This chain joins TRBV7-7 and TRBJ2-5, with 9 bases fitting TRBD1. V shed 1 base and J 5 bases; nucleotides not matched to a gene: 8. This CDR3 comprises 16 residues. Germline values: CDR1 SSHAT, CDR2 FNYEAQ (reference sequence). This chain's CDR3 is CASSLGSGQGLETQYF. The DNA of the CDR3 is TGTGCCAGCAGCTTAGGCTCTGGACAGGGGTTGGAGACCCAGTACTTC.

This clone was seen once. The rearrangement uses TRBV9 and TRBJ1-2; 7 positions match TRBD1. Looked up from germline, CDR1 is SGDLS and CDR2 is YYNGEE. The junction had 7 bases not matched to a gene; V was cut back by 3 bases and J by 2 bases. This CDR3 has 15 amino acids. The CDR3 coding sequence is TGTGCCAGCAGCGGATGGGACAGCAAAAACTATGGCTACACCTTC. This sequence encodes CASSGWDSKNYGYTF.

This chain joins TRBV24-1 and TRBJ2-5; D remains ambiguous. The CDR3 contains 18 residues. CDR1 and CDR2 from the germline V gene are KGHDR and SFDVKD. V lost 0 bases and J lost 3, with 19 bases in between. DNA of the CDR3: TGTGCCACCAGTGATTTGCTTCTTTTCCGAGACATTAAAGAGACCCAGTACTTC. Translated: CATSDLLLFRDIKETQYF.

The V gene is TRBV7-9, the J gene TRBJ1-2; D possibly corresponds to TRBD1 (6 bases). CDR3 length: 14 residues. V shed 2 bases and J shed 4 bases, with 11 bases lying between them. CDR1 is SEHNR and CDR2 is FQNEAQ in the germline V gene (reference sequence). The CDR3 here is CASSLQGNSYGYTF. The CDR3, as DNA: TGTGCCAGCAGCTTACAGGGGAATTCCTATGGCTACACCTTC. The full variable domain, completed using reference TRBV7-9 and TRBJ1-2, is DTGVSQNPRHKITKRGQNVTFRCDPISEHNRLYWYRQTLGQGPEFLTYFQNEAQLEKSRLLSDRFSAERPKGSFSTLEIQRTEQGDSAMYLCASSLQGNSYGYTFGSGTRLTVV.

The chain combines TRBV5-1 with TRBJ2-5; 9 nucleotides line up with TRBD2. The CDR3 covers 16 residues. V lost 9 bases and J lost 4; bases outside the gene matches: 16. Germline V gives CDR1 SGHRS, CDR2 YFSETQ. CDR3 in amino acids: CATRSDAGGGRETQYF. The CDR3 bases are TGCGCCACCAGAAGTGACGCGGGAGGGGGTAGAGAGACCCAGTACTTC.

V gene TRBV19 combines with J gene TRBJ2-5, with a tentative D call TRBD2 (6 bases). CDR1 and CDR2 from the germline V gene are LNHDA and SQIVND (reference sequence). The germline V and J ends were trimmed by 3 bases and 0 bases, with 11 bases remaining between them. CDR3 length: 15 amino acids. This chain's CDR3 is CASSIQGLYQETQYF. The CDR3 DNA follows: TGTGCCAGTAGTATCCAGGGACTGTACCAAGAGACCCAGTACTTC.